These 10 T cell receptor beta chains share one sample of origin, sequenced in a study of blood T cell repertoires in COVID-19. The method was immunoSEQ multiplex PCR; TCRdb's version includes in-frame clones alone and lacks a portion of them. This sample has 250,000 to 400,000 clones, with approximately 90% found just once. The material sequenced was peripheral blood. The receptors here all came from a woman in her twenties or thirties with COVID-19, enrolled during active disease.

This chain connects TRBV29-1 to TRBJ2-1; weak D call: TRBD1 (5 bases). Trimming cost V 6 bases and J 2 bases, with 17 bases left between them. This CDR3 spans 15 amino acids. Germline-derived CDR1 and CDR2 are SQVTM and ANQGSEA. Here the CDR3 reads CSVKNQGNAYNEQFF. As DNA, the CDR3 is TGCAGCGTGAAAAATCAGGGAAACGCCTACAATGAGCAGTTCTTC.

The chain links TRBV28 to TRBJ1-2, with 8 bases identical to TRBD1. Germline V gene data show CDR1 as MDHEN and CDR2 as SYDVKM. The junction had 17 bases not matched to a gene; V was cut back by 5 bases and J by 3 bases. The CDR3 runs 18 residues. The CDR3 region is CASSPVLFGTGAYYGYTF. CDR3 coding DNA: TGTGCCAGCAGTCCGGTCCTTTTTGGGACAGGAGCTTACTATGGCTACACCTTC.

This chain uses TRBV7-3 with TRBJ2-1, with D maybe TRBD2 (6 bases). Germline-derived CDR1 and CDR2 are SGHTA and FQGTGA. Trimming took off 2 bases at V and 0 bases at J, with 14 bases between the two ends. There are 17 residues in the CDR3. The CDR3 DNA is TGTGCCAGCAGCTTAGCCGGGACTGGGAGCTCCTACAATGAGCAGTTCTTC. It yields the protein CASSLAGTGSSYNEQFF. The full variable domain, its missing parts supplied by reference TRBV7-3 and TRBJ2-1, is GAGVSQTPSNKVTEKGKYVELRCDPISGHTALYWYRQSLGQGPEFLIYFQGTGAADDSGLPNDRFFAVRPEGSVSTLKIQRTERGDSAVYLCASSLAGTGSSYNEQFFGPGTRLTVL.

The chain couples TRBV21-1 to TRBJ1-3; the table's D call, TRBD1, was not checked against the DNA. TRBV21-1 has pseudogene status. This CDR3 region has 17 residues. CDR3 sequence reads: CASSVPYRDRAGNTIYF. As DNA, the CDR3 is TGTGCCAGCAGCGTGCCTTACCGGGACAGGGCTGGAAACACCATATATTTT.

The J gene is TRBJ1-1, the V gene TRBV7-8, with 7 nucleotides matching TRBD1. Germline values: CDR1 SGHVS, CDR2 FQNEAQ. This CDR3 is 16 amino acids long. V was clipped by 5 bases and J by 3 bases; unmatched bases: 12. The CDR3 region has the DNA TGTGCCAGCAGCAATATCAGGGGGGTACGGGACACTGAAGCTTTCTTT. This codes for CASSNIRGVRDTEAFF. Full variable domain (rest looked up from reference TRBV7-8 and TRBJ1-1): GAGVSQSPRYKVAKRGQDVALRCDPISGHVSLFWYQQALGQGPEFLTYFQNEAQLDKSGLPSDRFFAERPEGSVSTLKIQRTQQEDSAVYLCASSNIRGVRDTEAFFGQGTRLTVV.

The rearrangement uses TRBV7-3 and TRBJ1-1; D call uncertain. Germline V gene lookup returns CDR1 SGHTA and CDR2 FQGTGA. Trimming shortened V by 1 base and J by 7 bases, and 10 bases separated the two germline ends. The CDR3 contains 13 residues. This CDR3 reads CASSLSRQGEAFF. CDR3 bases: TGTGCCAGCAGCTTAAGCAGGCAAGGTGAAGCTTTCTTT. Full variable domain (rest looked up from reference TRBV7-3 and TRBJ1-1): GAGVSQTPSNKVTEKGKYVELRCDPISGHTALYWYRQSLGQGPEFLIYFQGTGAADDSGLPNDRFFAVRPEGSVSTLKIQRTERGDSAVYLCASSLSRQGEAFFGQGTRLTVV.

The chain recombines TRBV7-2 with TRBJ2-2; D uncertain. V shed 3 bases and J shed 4 bases, with 6 bases lying between them. Germline CDR1 and CDR2: SGHTA and FQGNSA. The CDR3 is 13 amino acids. The CDR3 DNA reads as TGTGCCAGCAGCTTCCTAAGCACCGGGGAGCTGTTTTTT. It translates to CASSFLSTGELFF.

This chain connects TRBV4-1 to TRBJ2-2; possible D gene TRBD1, 6 bases. V lost 10 bases, J lost 4 bases, and 10 bases lay in between. This CDR3 is 12 amino acids long. The V gene's germline CDR1 is MGHRA and CDR2 YSYEKL. CDR3 nucleotides: TGCGCCACCCAGGGGACCACCGGGGAGCTGTTTTTT. Encoded protein: CATQGTTGELFF.

V usage is TRBV28 and J usage is TRBJ1-6; D is unresolved. Trimming shortened V by 2 bases and J by 7 bases, and 12 bases separated the two germline ends. The CDR3 consists of 15 residues. The germline gives CDR1 MDHEN, CDR2 SYDVKM. CDR3 residues: CASSLRARGNSPLHF. As DNA, the CDR3 is TGTGCCAGCAGTTTAAGGGCCCGCGGGAATTCACCCCTCCACTTT.

The chain joins TRBV4-1 to TRBJ1-1, with D uncertain. The CDR3 length is 15 residues. V lost 1 base and J 0 bases, leaving 9 bases between the germline ends. Germline loops: CDR1 MGHRA, CDR2 YSYEKL. Here the CDR3 DNA reads TGCGCCAGCAGCCAAGGTGGACTCATGAACACTGAAGCTTTCTTT. Its protein product is CASSQGGLMNTEAFF.